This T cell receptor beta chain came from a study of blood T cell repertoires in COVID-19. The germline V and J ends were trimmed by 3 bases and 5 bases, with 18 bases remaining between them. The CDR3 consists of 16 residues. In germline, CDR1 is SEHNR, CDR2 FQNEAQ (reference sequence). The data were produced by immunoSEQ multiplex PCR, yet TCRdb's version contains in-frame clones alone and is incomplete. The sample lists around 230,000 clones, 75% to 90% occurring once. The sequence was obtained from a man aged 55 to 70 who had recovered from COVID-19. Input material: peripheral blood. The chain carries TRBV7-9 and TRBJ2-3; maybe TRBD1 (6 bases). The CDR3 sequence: CASSFGRGPPGDTQYF. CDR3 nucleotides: TGTGCCAGCAGCTTTGGCAGGGGCCCCCCCGGAGATACGCAGTATTTT. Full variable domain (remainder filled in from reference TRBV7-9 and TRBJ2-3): DTGVSQNPRHKITKRGQNVTFRCDPISEHNRLYWYRQTLGQGPEFLTYFQNEAQLEKSRLLSDRFSAERPKGSFSTLEIQRTEQGDSAMYLCASSFGRGPPGDTQYFGPGTRLTVL.